The 11 T cell receptor beta chains presented below share a single source sample, sequenced in a study of cytomegalovirus exposure and HLA in healthy donors. The study ran its PCR with 60 Vbeta and 13 Jbeta primers. TCRdb's copy holds only in-frame clones and misses some; the assay was immunoSEQ multiplex PCR. This table holds 75,000 to 95,000 clones, 85% to 90% found once. Sequencing was performed on PBMCs. The receptors stem from a man between 18 and 35 years old in good health and CMV-seronegative.

This rearrangement joins TRBV7-2 to TRBJ1-5; D is perhaps TRBD1 (5 bases). This CDR3 spans 14 amino acids. The ends were cut back, 5 bases at V and 5 bases at J, with 13 bases in the middle. Per the germline V gene, CDR1 is SGHTA and CDR2 is FQGNSA. The CDR3 reads CASSLAGPHQPQHF. The CDR3 bases are TGTGCCAGCAGCCTTGCAGGGCCACATCAGCCCCAGCATTTT.

The V and J genes are TRBV11-2 and TRBJ2-2, with 7 positions matching TRBD2. Germline-derived CDR1 and CDR2 are SGHAT and FQNNGV. With V trimmed by 0 bases and J by 7 bases, 5 bases remained unmatched. The CDR3 is made up of 15 amino acids. This chain's CDR3 is CASSLEAGVDGELFF. The CDR3 region has the DNA TGTGCCAGCAGCTTAGAGGCGGGAGTAGACGGGGAGCTGTTTTTT.

CDR3 sequence reads: CSVADRDRDGYTF. For the CDR3, the DNA is TGCAGCGTTGCGGACAGGGATAGGGATGGCTACACCTTC. The gene calls are TRBV29-1 and TRBJ1-2; TRBD1 aligns across 8 bases. Germline assignment: CDR1 SQVTM and CDR2 ANQGSEA. V trimming: 4 bases; J trimming: 6 bases; junction bases outside the gene matches: 7. The CDR3 covers 13 residues.

In its sample, this clone was seen once. V is TRBV30 and J is TRBJ2-1; no firm D call. Trimming shortened V by 8 bases and J by 3 bases, and 17 bases separated the two germline ends. Germline V gene sequence: CDR1 GTSNPN, CDR2 SVGIG (reference sequence). The CDR3 sequence is 14 residues long. DNA for the CDR3: TGTGCCCACTCGCTCCGGTCGGGCTACAATGAGCAGTTCTTC. Amino acid sequence: CAHSLRSGYNEQFF.

V is TRBV4-3 and J is TRBJ2-6; D not certain. V was clipped by 1 base and J by 0 bases, with 4 bases between them. The CDR3 runs to 15 residues. CDR1 LGHNA and CDR2 YSLEER come from the germline V gene. CDR3 nucleotides: TGCGCCAGCAGCCAAGGAGGCTCTGGGGCCAACGTCCTGACTTTC. This encodes CASSQGGSGANVLTF.

The chain joins TRBV4-2 to TRBJ2-2; no definite D call. This CDR3 is built from 16 residues. Deletions cut 1 base from V and 11 bases from J, with 20 bases between. Germline values: CDR1 LGHNA, CDR2 YNFKEQ. The CDR3 DNA reads as TGTGCCAGCAGCCAAGCATCGGAGTTCGATGGTAGAGAGCTGTTTTTT. It codes for CASSQASEFDGRELFF.

The rearrangement joins TRBV6-1 to TRBJ1-1; 7 nucleotides align to TRBD1. Trimming removed 2 bases from V and 10 bases from J; junction bases left unmatched: 16. In germline, CDR1 is MNHNS, CDR2 SASEGT. This CDR3 comprises 16 residues. Here the CDR3 reads CASSESWGPTGIGAFF. As DNA, the CDR3 is TGTGCCAGCAGTGAATCATGGGGCCCGACAGGGATAGGAGCTTTCTTT.

Only one count was recorded for this clone. Other DNA sequences in the sample encode the same CDR3. This chain uses TRBV18 with TRBJ2-7; 7 bases are a match to TRBD2. This CDR3 spans 12 amino acids. V was clipped by 3 bases and J by 6 bases; unmatched bases: 2. Germline V CDR1 and CDR2: KGHSH, LQKENI. The CDR3 sequence: CASSPPGGEQYF. CDR3 in DNA: TGTGCCAGCTCACCGCCGGGAGGCGAGCAGTACTTC.

This chain links TRBV5-1 with TRBJ1-1; perhaps TRBD1 as D (5 bases). The germline V and J ends were trimmed by 0 bases and 5 bases, with 8 bases remaining between them. Germline assignment: CDR1 SGHRS and CDR2 YFSETQ. CDR3 length: 13 residues. The CDR3 DNA reads as TGCGCCAGCAGCTTGGGACGGGGGACTGAAGCTTTCTTT. It encodes CASSLGRGTEAFF.

The J gene is TRBJ1-1, the V gene TRBV9, with D possibly being TRBD1 (6 bases). The ends were cut back, 3 bases at V and 0 bases at J, with 9 bases in the middle. Per germline, CDR1 SGDLS and CDR2 YYNGEE. The CDR3 length is 14 residues. The CDR3 region is CASSARQVNTEAFF. CDR3 bases: TGTGCCAGCAGCGCCAGACAGGTGAACACTGAAGCTTTCTTT.

This sequence joins TRBV5-4 and TRBJ2-3; 8 bases line up with TRBD2. Losses at the gene ends were 7 bases for V and 5 bases for J; bases not matched to a gene: 6. This CDR3 has 13 residues. In germline, CDR1 is SGHNT, CDR2 YYREEE (reference sequence). The CDR3 coding sequence is TGTGCCAGCTCGGGAGGGCCGGGAGATACGCAGTATTTT. Residues: CASSGGPGDTQYF.